Listed below are T cell receptor beta chains from one sample, sequenced in a study of early T cells in non-severe SARS-CoV-2 infection. TCRdb called the 5' RACE reads again in MiXCR, with one record for every CDR3 protein. The sample has about 86,000 distinct CDR3 sequences, around an eighth seen once. Sequencing was carried out using whole blood. The receptors derive from an adult who was a healthcare worker with PCR-confirmed SARS-CoV-2 infection or an uninfected control (not recorded which). The CDR3 runs from the conserved cysteine through the conserved F or W. The D gene is left open where the match is weak. Part of the rows lack a size; the others show once, few, many or a class for expanded clones.

cdr3_aa cdr3_nt v_call d_call j_call clone_size
CASSETGFSSYNEQFF TGTGCCAGCAGTGAAACGGGGTTTAGCTCCTACAATGAGCAGTTCTTC TRBV6-1 NA TRBJ2-1 NA
CASSPIALGNQPQHF TGTGCCAGCTCACCCATCGCCCTGGGCAATCAGCCCCAGCATTTT TRBV18 NA TRBJ1-5 many
CASRGGQGAFREQYF TGTGCCAGCAGAGGGGGACAGGGGGCTTTTCGCGAGCAGTACTTC TRBV2 TRBD1 TRBJ2-7 many
CASSLVTSGSEYEQYF TGTGCCAGCAGTTTAGTTACGTCGGGGTCTGAGTACGAGCAGTACTTC TRBV12-3/TRBV12-4 NA TRBJ2-7 few
CSGVGTEAFF TGCAGCGGGGTCGGGACTGAAGCTTTCTTT TRBV29-1 NA TRBJ1-1 NA
CSATGTGSGYTF TGCAGTGCTACCGGGACAGGGTCCGGCTACACCTTC TRBV20-1 TRBD1 TRBJ1-2 many
CASTQNQQPNEKLFF TGTGCCAGCACCCAGAACCAACAGCCTAATGAAAAACTGTTTTTT TRBV2 NA TRBJ1-4 few
CASSPDVLSYEQYF TGTGCCAGCAGCCCGGACGTACTCTCCTACGAGCAGTACTTC TRBV7-3 NA TRBJ2-7 NA
CASSQDRRNTEAFF TGCGCCAGCAGCCAAGATCGGAGGAACACTGAAGCTTTCTTT TRBV4-1 NA TRBJ1-1 NA
CSVEDATLVDIQYF TGCAGCGTTGAAGATGCGACTCTGGTGGACATTCAGTACTTC TRBV29-1 NA TRBJ2-4 NA
CASRIQGANYGYTF TGTGCCAGCAGAATACAGGGGGCAAACTATGGCTACACCTTC TRBV27 TRBD1 TRBJ1-2 medium-sized
CASSWDVSSYNEQFF TGTGCCAGCAGCTGGGACGTAAGCTCCTACAATGAGCAGTTCTTC TRBV7-6 NA TRBJ2-1 NA
CASSVSGTGVNIQYF TGTGCCAGCAGCGTATCCGGGACAGGGGTCAACATTCAGTACTTC TRBV9 TRBD1 TRBJ2-4 NA
CASSYSGTGAGYTF TGTGCCAGCAGTTACTCCGGGACAGGAGCCGGCTACACCTTC TRBV6-5 TRBD1 TRBJ1-2 many
CASSFSPRATNEKLFF TGTGCCAGCAGCTTCTCCCCGAGGGCAACTAATGAAAAACTGTTTTTT TRBV4-2 NA TRBJ1-4 NA
CASSSRRDNQPQHF TGTGCCAGCAGTTCGCGACGGGACAATCAGCCCCAGCATTTT TRBV6-6 NA TRBJ1-5 few
CASSPIGVNNEQFF TGCGCCAGCAGCCCCATCGGTGTTAACAATGAGCAGTTCTTC TRBV4-1 NA TRBJ2-1 many
CASSPGLAVVGELFF TGTGCCAGCAGCCCAGGGCTAGCGGTGGTCGGGGAGCTGTTTTTT TRBV11-3 TRBD2 TRBJ2-2 few
CASSPLDSLNTEAFF TGTGCCAGCTCACCGTTGGACAGCTTGAACACTGAAGCTTTCTTT TRBV18 NA TRBJ1-1 NA
CASSLEGGTQYF TGCGCCAGCAGCTTGGAGGGAGGTACGCAGTATTTT TRBV5-1 NA TRBJ2-3 few
CASSRRGNTGELFF TGTGCCAGCAGCCGGCGGGGAAACACCGGGGAGCTGTTTTTT TRBV11-2 NA TRBJ2-2 NA
CSVGKVGAYEQYF TGCAGCGTTGGGAAGGTGGGAGCCTACGAGCAGTACTTC TRBV29-1 NA TRBJ2-7 NA
CSVTTGGEDIQYF TGCAGCGTTACTACAGGGGGCGAGGACATTCAGTACTTC TRBV29-1 TRBD1 TRBJ2-4 NA
CASSLMSGGYTEAFF TGTGCCAGCAGTTTAATGTCAGGGGGCTACACTGAAGCTTTCTTT TRBV12-3/TRBV12-4 TRBD1 TRBJ1-1 many
CSVEGGALRNEQFF TGCAGCGTTGAGGGGGGGGCCCTGAGGAATGAGCAGTTCTTC TRBV29-1 NA TRBJ2-1 few
CASSPGIGGQYF TGTGCCAGCAGCCCCGGGATCGGCGGGCAGTACTTC TRBV3-1 NA TRBJ2-7 few
CSVRSEGWSGELFF TGCAGCGTCCGCTCGGAGGGGTGGAGCGGGGAGCTGTTTTTT TRBV29-1 NA TRBJ2-2 many
CASSQGGQGRYGYTF TGTGCCAGCAGCCAGGGGGGACAGGGACGATATGGCTACACCTTC TRBV3-1 TRBD1 TRBJ1-2 few